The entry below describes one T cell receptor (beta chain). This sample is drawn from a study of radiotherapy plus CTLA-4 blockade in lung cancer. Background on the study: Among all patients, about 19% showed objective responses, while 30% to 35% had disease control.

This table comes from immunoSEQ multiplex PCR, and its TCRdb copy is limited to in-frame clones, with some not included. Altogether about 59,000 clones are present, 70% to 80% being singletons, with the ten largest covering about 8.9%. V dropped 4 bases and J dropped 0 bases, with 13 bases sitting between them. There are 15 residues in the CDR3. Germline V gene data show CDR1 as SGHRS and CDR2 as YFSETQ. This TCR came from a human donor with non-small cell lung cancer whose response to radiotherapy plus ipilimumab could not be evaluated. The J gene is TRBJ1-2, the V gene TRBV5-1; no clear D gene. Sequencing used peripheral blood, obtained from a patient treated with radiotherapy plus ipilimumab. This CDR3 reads CASSPATLANYGYTF. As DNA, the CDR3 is TGCGCCAGCAGCCCTGCGACACTGGCTAACTATGGCTACACCTTC.